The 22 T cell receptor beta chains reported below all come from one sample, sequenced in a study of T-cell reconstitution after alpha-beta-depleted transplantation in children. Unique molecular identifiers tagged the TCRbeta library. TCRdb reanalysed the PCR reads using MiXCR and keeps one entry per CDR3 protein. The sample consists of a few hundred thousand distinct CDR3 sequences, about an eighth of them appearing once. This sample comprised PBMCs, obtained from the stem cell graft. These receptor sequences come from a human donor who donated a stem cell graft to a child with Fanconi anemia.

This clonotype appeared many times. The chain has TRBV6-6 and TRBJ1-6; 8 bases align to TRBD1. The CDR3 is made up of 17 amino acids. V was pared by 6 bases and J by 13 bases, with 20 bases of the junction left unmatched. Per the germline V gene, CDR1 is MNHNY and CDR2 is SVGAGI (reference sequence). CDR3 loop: CASSRAGTGDKLGPLHF. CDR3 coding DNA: TGTGCCAGCAGCCGCGCCGGGACAGGAGATAAGCTGGGCCCCCTCCACTTT.

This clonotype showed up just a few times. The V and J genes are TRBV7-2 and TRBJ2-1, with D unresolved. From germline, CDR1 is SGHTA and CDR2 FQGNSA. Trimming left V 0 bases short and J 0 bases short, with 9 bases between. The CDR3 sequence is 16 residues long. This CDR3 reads CASSLARPSSYNEQFF. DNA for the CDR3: TGTGCCAGCAGCTTAGCGCGACCCAGCTCCTACAATGAGCAGTTCTTC.

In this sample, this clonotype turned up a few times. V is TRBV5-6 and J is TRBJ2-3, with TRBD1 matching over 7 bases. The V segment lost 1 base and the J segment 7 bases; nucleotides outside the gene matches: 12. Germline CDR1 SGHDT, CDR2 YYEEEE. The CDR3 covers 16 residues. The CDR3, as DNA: TGTGCCAGCAGCTTGACTGAGGGGGCCGGATGGAATACGCAGTATTTT. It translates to CASSLTEGAGWNTQYF.

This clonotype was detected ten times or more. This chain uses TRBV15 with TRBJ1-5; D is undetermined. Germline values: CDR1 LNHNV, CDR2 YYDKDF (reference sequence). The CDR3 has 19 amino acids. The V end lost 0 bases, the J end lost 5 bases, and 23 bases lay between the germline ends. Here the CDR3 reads CATSRDNIRRLDRDQPQHF. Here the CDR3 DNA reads TGTGCCACCAGCAGAGATAATATCCGCCGGTTGGACCGAGATCAGCCCCAGCATTTT.

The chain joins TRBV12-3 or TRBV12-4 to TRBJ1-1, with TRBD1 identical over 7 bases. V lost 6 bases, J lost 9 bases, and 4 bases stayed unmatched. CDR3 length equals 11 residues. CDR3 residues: CASRRQGQAFF. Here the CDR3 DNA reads TGTGCCAGCAGGCGACAGGGCCAAGCTTTCTTT.

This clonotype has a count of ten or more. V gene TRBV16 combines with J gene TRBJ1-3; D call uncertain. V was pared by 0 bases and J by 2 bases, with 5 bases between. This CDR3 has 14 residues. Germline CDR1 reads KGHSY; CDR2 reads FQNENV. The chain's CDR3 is CASSQSPAGNTIYF. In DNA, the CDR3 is TGTGCCAGCAGCCAATCGCCAGCTGGAAACACCATATATTTT.

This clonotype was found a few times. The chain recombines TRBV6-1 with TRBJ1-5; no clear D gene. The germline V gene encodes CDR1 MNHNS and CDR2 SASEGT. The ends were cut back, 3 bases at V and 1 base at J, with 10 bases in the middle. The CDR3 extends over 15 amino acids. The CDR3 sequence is CASSDGQLSNQPQHF. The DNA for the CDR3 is TGTGCCAGCAGTGATGGGCAGTTAAGCAATCAGCCCCAGCATTTT.

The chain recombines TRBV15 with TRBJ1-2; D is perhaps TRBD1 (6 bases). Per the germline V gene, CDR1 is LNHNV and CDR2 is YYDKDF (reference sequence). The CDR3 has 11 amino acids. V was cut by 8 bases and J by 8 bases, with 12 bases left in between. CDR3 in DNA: TGTGCCACCGGGGGCGGATACGGCTACACCTTC. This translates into CATGGGYGYTF.

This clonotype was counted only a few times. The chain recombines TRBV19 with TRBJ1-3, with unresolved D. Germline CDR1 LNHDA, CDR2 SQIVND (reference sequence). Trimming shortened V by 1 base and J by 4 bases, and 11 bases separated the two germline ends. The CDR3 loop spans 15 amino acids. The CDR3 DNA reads TGTGCCAGTAGTATAGTGCAAGGCGGAGGAAACACCATATATTTT. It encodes CASSIVQGGGNTIYF.

DNA of the CDR3: TGTGCCAGCACCCCGGACTGGGGAAGGGGCGAGCAGTACTTC. Translation: CASTPDWGRGEQYF. V usage is TRBV7-2 and J usage is TRBJ2-7; D possibly matches TRBD1 or TRBD2 (5 bases each). Germline CDR1 is SGHTA and CDR2 is FQGNSA. This CDR3 has 14 amino acids. V lost 7 bases and J 6 bases, leaving 19 bases between the germline ends.

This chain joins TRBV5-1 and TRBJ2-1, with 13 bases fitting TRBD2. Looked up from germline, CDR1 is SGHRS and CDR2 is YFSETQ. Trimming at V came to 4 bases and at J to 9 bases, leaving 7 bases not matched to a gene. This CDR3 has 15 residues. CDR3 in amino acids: CASSPRLAGGTEQFF. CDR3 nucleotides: TGCGCCAGCAGCCCCCGACTAGCGGGGGGAACTGAGCAGTTCTTC.

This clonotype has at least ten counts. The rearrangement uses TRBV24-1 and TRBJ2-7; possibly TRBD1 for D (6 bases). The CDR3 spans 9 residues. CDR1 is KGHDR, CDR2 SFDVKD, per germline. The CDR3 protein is CATSDDRSV. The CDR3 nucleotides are TGTGCCACCAGTGACGACAGGTCCGTC.

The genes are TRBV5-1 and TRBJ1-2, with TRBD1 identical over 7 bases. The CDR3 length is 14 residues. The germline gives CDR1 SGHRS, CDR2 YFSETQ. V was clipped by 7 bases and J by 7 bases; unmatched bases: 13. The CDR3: CASARQAQGGGYTF. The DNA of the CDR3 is TGCGCCAGCGCCCGGCAGGCGCAGGGGGGTGGCTACACCTTC.

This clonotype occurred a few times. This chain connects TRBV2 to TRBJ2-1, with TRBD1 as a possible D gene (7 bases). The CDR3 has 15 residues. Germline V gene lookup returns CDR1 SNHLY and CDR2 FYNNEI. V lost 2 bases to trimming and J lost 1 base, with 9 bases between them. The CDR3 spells CASSEQGGSYNEQFF. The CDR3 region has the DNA TGTGCCAGCAGTGAACAGGGGGGATCCTACAATGAGCAGTTCTTC.

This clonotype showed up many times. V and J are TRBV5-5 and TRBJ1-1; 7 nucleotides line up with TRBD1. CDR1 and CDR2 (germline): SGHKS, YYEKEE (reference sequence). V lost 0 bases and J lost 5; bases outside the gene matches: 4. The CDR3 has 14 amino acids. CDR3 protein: CASSLDRGFTEAFF. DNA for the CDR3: TGTGCCAGCAGCTTGGACAGGGGATTTACTGAAGCTTTCTTT.

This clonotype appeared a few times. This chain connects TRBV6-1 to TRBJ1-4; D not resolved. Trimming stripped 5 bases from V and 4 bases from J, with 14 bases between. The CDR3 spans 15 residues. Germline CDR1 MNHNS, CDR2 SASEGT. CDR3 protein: CASSRVPTFNEKLFF. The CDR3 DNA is TGTGCCAGCAGTCGGGTCCCAACCTTTAATGAAAAACTGTTTTTT.

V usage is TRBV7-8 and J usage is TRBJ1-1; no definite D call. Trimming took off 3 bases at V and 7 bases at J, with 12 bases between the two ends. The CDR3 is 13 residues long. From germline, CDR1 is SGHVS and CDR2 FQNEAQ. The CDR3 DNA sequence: TGTGCCAGCAGCTTGGCGGAGGGTCATGAAGCTTTCTTT. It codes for CASSLAEGHEAFF.

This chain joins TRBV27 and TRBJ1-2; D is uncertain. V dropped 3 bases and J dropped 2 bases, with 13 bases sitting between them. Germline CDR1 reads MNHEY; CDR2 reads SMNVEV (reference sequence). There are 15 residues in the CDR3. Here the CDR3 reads CASSFGLAENYGYTF. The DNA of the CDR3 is TGTGCCAGCAGTTTCGGGTTGGCAGAAAACTATGGCTACACCTTC.

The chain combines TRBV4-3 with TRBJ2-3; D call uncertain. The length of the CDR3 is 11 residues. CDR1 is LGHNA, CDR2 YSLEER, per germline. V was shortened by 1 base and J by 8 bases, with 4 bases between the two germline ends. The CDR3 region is CASSQGSTQYF. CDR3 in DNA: TGCGCCAGCAGCCAAGGTAGTACGCAGTATTTT.

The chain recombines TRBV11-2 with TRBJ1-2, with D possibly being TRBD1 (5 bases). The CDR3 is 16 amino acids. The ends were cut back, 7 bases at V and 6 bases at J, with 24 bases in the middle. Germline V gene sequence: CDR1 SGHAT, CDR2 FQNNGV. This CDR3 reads CASTSAGVIGVNGYTF. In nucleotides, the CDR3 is TGTGCCAGCACTTCTGCGGGGGTGATAGGGGTTAATGGCTACACCTTC. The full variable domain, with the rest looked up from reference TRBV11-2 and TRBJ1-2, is EAGVAQSPRYKIIEKRQSVAFWCNPISGHATLYWYQQILGQGPKLLIQFQNNGVVDDSQLPKDRFSAERLKGVDSTLKIQPAKLEDSAVYLCASTSAGVIGVNGYTFGSGTRLTVV.

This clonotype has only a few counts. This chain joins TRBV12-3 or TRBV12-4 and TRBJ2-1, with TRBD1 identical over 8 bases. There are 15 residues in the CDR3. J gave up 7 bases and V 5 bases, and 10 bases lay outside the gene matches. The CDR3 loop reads CASSPHGTGGNEQFF. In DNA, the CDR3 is TGTGCCAGCAGTCCCCACGGGACAGGAGGGAATGAGCAGTTCTTC.

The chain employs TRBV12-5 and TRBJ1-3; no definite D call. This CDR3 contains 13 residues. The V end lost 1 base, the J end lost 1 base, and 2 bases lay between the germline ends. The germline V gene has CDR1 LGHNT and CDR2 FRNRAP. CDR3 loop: CASGLESGNTIYF. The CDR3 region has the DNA TGTGCTAGTGGTTTGGAATCTGGAAACACCATATATTTT.